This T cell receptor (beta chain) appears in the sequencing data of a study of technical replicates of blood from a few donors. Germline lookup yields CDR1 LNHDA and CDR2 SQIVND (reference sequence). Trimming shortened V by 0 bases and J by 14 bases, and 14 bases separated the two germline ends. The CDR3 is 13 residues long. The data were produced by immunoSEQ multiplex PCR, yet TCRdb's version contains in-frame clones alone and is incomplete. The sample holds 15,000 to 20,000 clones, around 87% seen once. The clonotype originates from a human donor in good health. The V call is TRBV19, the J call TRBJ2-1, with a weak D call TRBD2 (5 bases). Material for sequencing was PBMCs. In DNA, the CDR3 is TGTGCCAGTAGTATAGACCCCGGGGTCAGCGAGTTCTTC. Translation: CASSIDPGVSEFF.